This T cell receptor beta chain was sequenced for a study of molecular identifiers for immune sequencing clone quantification. Background on the study: Four of five splits of RNA from 20,000 or 100,000 naive CD8 cells were sequenced in replicates.

This CDR3 comprises 14 residues. The V gene lost 4 bases and the J gene lost 3 bases, with 12 bases spanning the gap. Per the germline V gene, CDR1 is SGHVS and CDR2 is FNYEAQ. TCRdb redid the calling of the PCR reads with MiXCR, one entry per CDR3 protein. Of roughly 90,000 distinct CDR3 sequences in the sample, roughly 23% were seen once. About this clonotype: One base away lies a much larger clone, so this may be a sequencing read error.

The chain employs TRBV7-6 and TRBJ2-5; no definite D call. Input material: naive CD8+ T cells from blood, with Jurkat cell RNA spiked in. Stated subset: FACS-sorted CD8+CD4-CCR7+CD45RA+ naive T cells. This TCR was sampled from a human donor in good health. Some libraries in this study had Jurkat cell RNA spiked in. The chain's CDR3 is CASSSRNYKETQYF. The CDR3, as DNA: TGTGCCAGCAGCTCCAGGAACTACAAAGAGACCCAGTACTTC.